The 27 T cell receptor beta chains in this list originate from one sample, sequenced in a study of tumor-infiltrating lymphocytes in primary liver carcinoma. Both RNA and DNA were isolated together from about 20-30 mg of bulk tissue that had not been sorted. TCR beta cDNA came from around 500 ng total RNA, primed with a constant-region primer. Three nested multiplex PCR rounds of slightly modified ARM-PCR generated TCR beta libraries. PCR rounds one and two used TRBV1-TRBV30 forward primers with a C-beta reverse primer for 10 cycles each. TCRdb redid the calling of the multiplex PCR reads with MiXCR, one entry per CDR3 protein. The sample has about 22,000 distinct CDR3 sequences; about 80% are singletons. The specimen was liver tumor tissue from sampling region 1. The subset here: tumor region T1, superior pole. These receptors all stem from a woman aged 25 to 45 with primary liver carcinoma and hepatitis B virus infection.

Concerning this clonotype: The junction departs from germline at one end; a sequencing error may be responsible. This sequence joins TRBV28 and TRBJ2-3; D is possibly TRBD2 (7 bases). The CDR3 is made up of 17 amino acids. Germline V gene sequence: CDR1 MDHEN, CDR2 SYDVKM. CDR3: CTSSPGRGTVNENTQYF. CDR3 coding DNA: TGTACCAGCAGCCCAGGGAGGGGGACGGTTAACGAAAATACGCAGTATTTT.

The CDR3 DNA is TGTGCCTGGAGTCCAGGGGCGAGGCCCCAGCATTTT. This sequence encodes CAWSPGARPQHF. V is TRBV30 and J is TRBJ1-5; D is perhaps TRBD1 (6 bases). Trimming shortened V by 2 bases and J by 9 bases, and 11 bases separated the two germline ends. The germline gives CDR1 GTSNPN, CDR2 SVGIG (reference sequence). The CDR3 loop spans 12 amino acids.

This clonotype came up a few times. This chain joins TRBV20-1 and TRBJ2-3; D is undetermined. V shed 6 bases and J shed 5 bases, with 18 bases lying between them. Germline V gives CDR1 DFQATT, CDR2 SNEGSKA (reference sequence). The length of the CDR3 is 14 residues. CDR3 loop: CSAYLLRYGDTQYF. In DNA form, the CDR3 reads TGCAGTGCATATCTCCTCCGGTACGGAGATACGCAGTATTTT.

This clonotype has only one observation. This chain uses TRBV4-2 with TRBJ1-1, with 9 nucleotides matching TRBD1. J lost 9 bases, V lost 2 bases, and 7 bases had no gene match. Germline-derived CDR1 and CDR2 are LGHNA and YNFKEQ. The CDR3 has 14 residues. The CDR3 sequence: CASSQTGGLDKAFF. The CDR3, as DNA: TGTGCCAGCAGCCAAACAGGGGGCCTGGATAAAGCTTTCTTT.

A note on this clonotype: One base away lies a much larger clone, so this may be a sequencing read error. The chain uses TRBV10-3 and TRBJ2-1; no reliable D call. Germline V gene sequence: CDR1 ENHRY, CDR2 SYGVKD. This CDR3 has 14 amino acids. Trimming took off 4 bases at V and 6 bases at J, with 13 bases between the two ends. The CDR3 coding sequence is TGTGCCATCAGTGCGTCTAGGGCGGCCAATGAGCAGTTCTTC. Translation gives CAISASRAANEQFF.

Remarks on this clonotype: This sequence may be a read error, since a much larger clone differs from it by one base. As the CDR3 is not closed by the conserved phenylalanine or tryptophan, this likely results from a read error. The gene calls are TRBV20-1 and TRBJ1-1, with D possibly being TRBD1 (6 bases). The CDR3 covers 15 residues. From germline, CDR1 is DFQATT and CDR2 SNEGSKA (reference sequence). CDR3 sequence: CSAREFGTPNTEAFV. The DNA for the CDR3 is TGCAGCGCTAGAGAATTTGGGACACCGAACACTGAAGCTTTCGTT.

Notes on this clonotype: The germline gene is not matched at one end of the junction; a read error may be the cause. V gene TRBV6-1 combines with J gene TRBJ2-2; D may correspond to TRBD1 or TRBD2 (6 bases each). The CDR3 extends over 19 amino acids. CDR1 MNHNS and CDR2 SASEGT come from the germline V gene. The chain's CDR3 is CASSETLLGGAANTGELFF. CDR3 DNA: TGTGCCAGCAGTGAGACCCTTCTCGGGGGCGCCGCGAACACCGGGGAGCTGTTTTTC.

The table lists this clonotype with a count of one. A read error may account for a junction end that differs from germline. The V and J genes are TRBV11-2 and TRBJ1-1; 12 bases are shared with TRBD1. CDR3 size: 20 residues. Germline-derived CDR1 and CDR2 are SGHAT and FQNNGV. The CDR3 here is CVSSPRDRGRKRWSNTEAFF. DNA for the CDR3: TGTGTCAGCAGCCCTCGGGACAGGGGGCGCAAAAGGTGGAGTAACACTGAAGCTTTCTTT. The whole variable domain, filled in from reference TRBV11-2 and TRBJ1-1, reads EAGVAQSPRYKIIEKRQSVAFWCNPISGHATLYWYQQILGQGPKLLIQFQNNGVVDDSQLPKDRFSAERLKGVDSTLKIQPAKLEDSAVYLCVSSPRDRGRKRWSNTEAFFGQGTRLTVV.

In its sample, this clonotype was seen once. A junction end diverges from the germline sequence, so it may reflect a read error. The chain joins TRBV6-1 to TRBJ1-2; D not resolved. The V gene's germline CDR1 is MNHNS and CDR2 SASEGT. The CDR3 totals 18 residues. This chain's CDR3 is CASSERILVLRCNYGYTF. The CDR3 nucleotides read TGTGCCAGCAGTGAACGGATCCTGGTCCTTAGATGTAACTATGGGTACACCTTC.

This clonotype was seen many times. A much bigger clone sits one base away, suggesting this may be a read error. The gene calls are TRBV28 and TRBJ1-5, with 7 nucleotides matching TRBD1. Germline V gene lookup returns CDR1 MDHEN and CDR2 SYDVKM. This CDR3 contains 14 residues. The CDR3 spells CANSLTQGYQPQHF. The DNA for the CDR3 is TGTGCCAACAGTTTAACACAGGGGTATCAGCCCCAGCATTTT. Complete variable domain (other parts from reference TRBV28 and TRBJ1-5): DVKVTQSSRYLVKRTGEKVFLECVQDMDHENMFWYRQDPGLGLRLIYFSYDVKMKEKGDIPEGYSVSREKKERFSLILESASTNQTSMYLCANSLTQGYQPQHFGDGTRLSIL.

This chain connects TRBV4-3 to TRBJ2-7, with 8 bases identical to TRBD1. Germline loops: CDR1 LGHNA, CDR2 YSLEER. This CDR3 is built from 15 residues. The CDR3 DNA sequence: TGCGCAAACAGCCAAGATCGATGGACAGGGCGGGTGCAGTACTTC. Protein product: CANSQDRWTGRVQYF.

In this sample, this clonotype turned up a few times. As DNA, the CDR3 is TGTGCCAGCAGCTCCACGTCCTACGAGCAGTACTTC. Encoded protein: CASSSTSYEQYF. J is TRBJ2-7 and V is TRBV11-3; the D is unclear. The ends were cut back, 4 bases at V and 1 base at J, with 5 bases in the middle. There are 12 residues in the CDR3. Germline V CDR1 and CDR2: SGHNT, YENEEA.

Only one count was recorded for this clonotype. Compared with germline, one end of the junction differs, possibly owing to a read error. This chain uses TRBV11-1 with TRBJ2-1; D is unclear. The CDR3 loop spans 15 amino acids. Germline assignment: CDR1 SGHAT and CDR2 FQDESV (reference sequence). CDR3 DNA sequence: TGTGCCAGCAACCGGAGAAAGGCCTCCTACAACGAGCAGTTCTTC. Translating gives CASNRRKASYNEQFF.

Remarks on this clonotype: A read error may account for a junction end that differs from germline. J is TRBJ1-1 and V is TRBV30; possible D gene TRBD1, 5 bases. The CDR3 loop spans 12 amino acids. The germline CDR1 and CDR2 sequences are GTSNPN and SVGIG (reference sequence). CDR3 sequence (DNA): TGTGCCTGGAGTCTGCAGGACACTGAAGTTTTCTTT. Translation gives CAWSLQDTEVFF.

Of note for this clonotype: Lacking the conserved final phenylalanine or tryptophan, this CDR3 likely reflects a read error. V usage is TRBV11-3 and J usage is TRBJ2-3; D may be TRBD1 or TRBD2 (5 bases each). This CDR3 contains 14 residues. The germline V gene has CDR1 SGHNT and CDR2 YENEEA. Here the CDR3 DNA reads TGTGCTAGCAGCTTTGGGACGCCGATGGTGCCGCAGTATTCT. Amino acid sequence: CASSFGTPMVPQYS.

CDR3 bases: TGTGCCAACATCTTAGGATACCTTCGCAAGCAGTACTTC. Protein sequence: CANILGYLRKQYF. The V and J genes are TRBV11-1 and TRBJ2-7, with no clear D. The CDR3 spans 13 residues. In germline, CDR1 is SGHAT, CDR2 FQDESV (reference sequence). The V end was cut by 10 bases, the J end by 8 bases, with 21 bases between.

This clonotype was recorded many times. This chain links TRBV6-6 with TRBJ1-5; D possibly corresponds to TRBD1 (5 bases). V lost 6 bases to trimming and J lost 0 bases, with 12 bases between them. The CDR3 extends over 15 amino acids. Germline CDR1 reads MNHNY; CDR2 reads SVGAGI (reference sequence). CDR3 protein: CASRPGTDSNQPQHF. The DNA for the CDR3 is TGTGCCAGCAGACCCGGGACGGATAGCAATCAGCCCCAGCATTTT.

Details on this clonotype: One end of the junction fails to match germline, which may point to a read error. The chain employs TRBV11-2 and TRBJ2-2; TRBD2 is a possible D gene (5 bases). CDR3 length: 15 residues. Germline V lookup: CDR1 SGHAT, CDR2 FQNNGV. CDR3: CASSIYRTVTGELFF. The CDR3, as DNA: TGTGCCAGCAGCATATATCGGACTGTAACCGGGGAGCTGTTTTTC.

Worth noting for this clonotype: The CDR3 does not end in the conserved phenylalanine or tryptophan, so this is likely a read error. This chain connects TRBV7-3 to TRBJ2-2, with a tentative D call TRBD1 (5 bases). This CDR3 comprises 15 residues. From germline, CDR1 is SGHTA and CDR2 FQGTGA. V lost 9 bases, J lost 4 bases, and 18 bases lay in between. The CDR3, as DNA: TGTGCCAGTAGTTTATCCCCAGGGTCCACCGGGGAGCTGTTTTTG. Protein: CASSLSPGSTGELFL.

The CDR3 is CASSGGQEQFF. DNA of the CDR3: TGTGCCAGCAGTGGGGGTCAAGAGCAGTTCTTC. This rearrangement joins TRBV19 to TRBJ2-1; D may correspond to TRBD1 or TRBD2 (5 bases each). The CDR3 contains 11 residues. V lost 9 bases to trimming and J lost 10 bases, with 13 bases between them. Germline V CDR1 and CDR2: LNHDA, SQIVND (reference sequence).

This chain uses TRBV11-1 with TRBJ2-1, with D possibly being TRBD1 (6 bases). The CDR3 sequence is 15 residues long. Germline V gene data show CDR1 as SGHAT and CDR2 as FQDESV (reference sequence). V shed 6 bases and J shed 0 bases, with 12 bases lying between them. The CDR3 loop reads CASSRRQVSYNEQFF. As DNA, the CDR3 is TGTGCCAGCAGTCGCAGACAGGTCTCCTACAATGAGCAGTTCTTC.

To note about this clonotype: The germline gene is not matched at one end of the junction; a read error may be the cause. The chain links TRBV7-3 to TRBJ2-1; 7 bases are shared with TRBD2. The CDR3 runs 16 residues. Germline CDR1 reads SGHTA; CDR2 reads FQGTGA. CDR3: CTSSLVLADSYNEQFF. The CDR3 DNA follows: TGTACCAGCAGCTTAGTTCTAGCGGACTCATACAATGAGCAGTTCTTC.

As concerns this clonotype: With a much larger clone just one base away, this may be a read error. CDR3 sequence reads: CVWGRGGTSGRNERFF. CDR3 bases: TGTGTCTGGGGCCGAGGGGGGACTAGCGGGAGAAATGAGCGGTTCTTC. J is TRBJ2-1 and V is TRBV30; 14 bases are a match to TRBD2. Germline V lookup: CDR1 GTSNPN, CDR2 SVGIG (reference sequence). The CDR3 is made up of 16 amino acids.

As to this clonotype: Mismatch with germline at one junction end may stem from a read error. This chain connects TRBV11-1 to TRBJ2-1; D is perhaps TRBD1 or TRBD2 (5 bases each). The germline V gene encodes CDR1 SGHAT and CDR2 FQDESV (reference sequence). The CDR3 spans 12 residues. CDR3: CTSSRTGRGQFF. CDR3 DNA: TGTACCAGCAGCAGGACGGGACGGGGGCAGTTCTTC.

Comment on this clonotype: One end of the junction is discordant with germline, which a read error may explain. The chain links TRBV13 to TRBJ1-1; D remains ambiguous. This CDR3 spans 17 amino acids. CDR1 and CDR2 from the germline V gene are PRHDT and FYEKMQ (reference sequence). The DNA of the CDR3 is TGTGCCAGCAGTTTAGGAGGGTTTGGTACTGGGGACACTGAAGCTTTCTTT. Translated: CASSLGGFGTGDTEAFF.

In regard to this clonotype: The junction shows a germline mismatch at one end, possibly a read error. The chain has TRBV6-2 or TRBV6-3 and TRBJ2-1; 7 bases line up with TRBD2. This CDR3 spans 18 amino acids. Germline V gene data show CDR1 as MNHEY and CDR2 as SVGEGT. This CDR3 is CASSHSVGGSFIYNGQFF. In nucleotides, the CDR3 is TGTGCCAGCAGTCACTCTGTTGGCGGGAGCTTCATTTACAATGGGCAGTTCTTC.

The genes are TRBV11-2 and TRBJ2-3, with 11 nucleotides matching TRBD2. Germline trimming cut 4 bases from V and 0 bases from J; bases unmatched to any gene: 12. This CDR3 is 19 amino acids long. CDR1 is SGHAT, CDR2 FQNNGV, per germline. As DNA, the CDR3 is TGTGCCAGCAGCTACCCGAGGTTGGGACTAGCGGCTAGCACAGATACGCAGTATTTT. This codes for CASSYPRLGLAASTDTQYF.